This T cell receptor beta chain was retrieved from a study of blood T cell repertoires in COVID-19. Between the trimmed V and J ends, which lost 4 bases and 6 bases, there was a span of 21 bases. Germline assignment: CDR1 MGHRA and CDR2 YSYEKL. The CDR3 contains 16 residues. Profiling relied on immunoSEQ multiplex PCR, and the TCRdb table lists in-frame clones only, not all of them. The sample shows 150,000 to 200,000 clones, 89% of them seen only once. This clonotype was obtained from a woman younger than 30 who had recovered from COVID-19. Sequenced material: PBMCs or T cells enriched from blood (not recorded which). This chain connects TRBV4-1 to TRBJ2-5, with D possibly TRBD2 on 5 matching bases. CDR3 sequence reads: CASSLGAGSVVKTQYF. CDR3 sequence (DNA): TGCGCCAGCAGCCTAGGAGCTGGGAGCGTAGTAAAGACCCAGTACTTC.